A single sample is the source of the 2 T cell receptor beta chains below, sequenced in a study of CD8+ T cells in alopecia areata. Treatment indicated: oral pan-JAK inhibitor, 5-10 mg twice daily. Extracted RNA was reverse transcribed into cDNA, the sequencing template. Libraries were prepared by immunoSEQ multiplex PCR; TCRdb keeps only in-frame clonotypes and omits some of them. This table has some 200,000 clones, 60% to 70% appearing once. The sample was CD4+ T cells sorted from blood, taken at week 4, from a patient treated with tofacitinib. These receptors came from a human donor with alopecia areata.

The chain uses TRBV5-6 and TRBJ2-5; a possible D gene is TRBD2 (5 bases). V lost 3 bases and J lost 7, with 7 bases in between. The CDR3 runs 11 residues. Germline V gene data show CDR1 as SGHDT and CDR2 as YYEEEE. In DNA form, the CDR3 reads TGTGCCAGCAGCTCCCGGGGGACCCAGTACTTC. Translating it yields CASSSRGTQYF.

The J gene is TRBJ1-2, the V gene TRBV19, with D unclear. Germline CDR1 LNHDA, CDR2 SQIVND (reference sequence). There are 14 residues in the CDR3. With 4 bases removed from V and 4 bases from J, the gap between germline ends came to 13 bases. The DNA of the CDR3 is TGTGCCAGTAGTACGAGCGAGGTGCCCTATGGCTACACCTTC. It translates to CASSTSEVPYGYTF.